Listed below are T cell receptor beta chains from one sample, sequenced in a study of PD-L1 blockade in urothelial cancer. TCRdb's table, derived via immunoSEQ multiplex PCR, lists solely in-frame clones and lacks some. This table has about 80,000 clones, around 90% appearing once. The input for sequencing was PBMCs, taken around atezolizumab (anti-PD-L1) treatment. The receptors derive from a woman between 65 and 79 years old with urothelial cancer. Both conserved end residues are part of each CDR3. A D gene is named only where the DNA matches it firmly. The size of a clone is reported for some rows only, either as once, few or many, or as a class for expanded clones.

j_call,d_call,v_call,clone_size,cdr3_length,cdr3_nt,cdr3_aa
TRBJ1-1,NA,TRBV11-2,NA,15,TGTGCCAGCAGCTTAGGGGGCCACCTTGGGACTGAAGCTTTCTTT,CASSLGGHLGTEAFF
TRBJ1-1,TRBD1,TRBV4-2,NA,13,TGTGCCAGCAGCCGAGCACAGGGGGATTTGGCTTTCTTT,CASSRAQGDLAFF
TRBJ2-1,TRBD1,TRBV19,once,15,TGTGCCAGTAGCGGGACAGCGAGCTCCTACAATGAGCAGTTCTTC,CASSGTASSYNEQFF
TRBJ2-1,NA,TRBV27,NA,13,TGTGCCAGCAGTCTACCTCCACCTAGTGATAAGCTCTTC,CASSLPPPSDKLF
TRBJ2-5,TRBD1,TRBV25-1,NA,15,TGTGCCAGCAGACAGGGGGCGCTCCGTATGGAGACCCAGTACTTC,CASRQGALRMETQYF
TRBJ1-1,NA,TRBV7-3,few,13,TGTGCCAGCAGCTATAACAGGAACACTGAAGCTTTCTTT,CASSYNRNTEAFF
TRBJ2-3,NA,TRBV10-3,NA,19,TGTGCCATCAGTGTCACCCCCGGGTCGTTCCGCGCTAGCACAGATACGCAGTATTTT,CAISVTPGSFRASTDTQYF
TRBJ2-5,TRBD2,TRBV6-5,NA,14,TGTGCCAGTGCTAGACTAGCGGGAGCAGAGACCCAGTACTTC,CASARLAGAETQYF
TRBJ2-7,NA,TRBV14,NA,15,TGTGCCAGCAGCCAAGCACAGGCAGGGACCTACGAGCAGTACTTC,CASSQAQAGTYEQYF
TRBJ1-5,TRBD1,TRBV18,NA,15,TGTGCCAGCTCACCGCCGGGACAGGGTGGCCAGCCCCAGCATTTT,CASSPPGQGGQPQHF
TRBJ2-3,NA,TRBV7-9,NA,13,TGTGCCAGCAGCATAGGCGTCACAGATACGCAGTATTTT,CASSIGVTDTQYF
TRBJ1-5,NA,TRBV6-1,NA,13,TGTGCCAGCAGCGCGAATAGCAATCAGCCCCAGCATTTT,CASSANSNQPQHF
TRBJ2-4,NA,TRBV5-1,NA,15,TGCGCCAGCAGGGGCTGGCGGGACAGAAAAAACATTCAGTACTTC,CASRGWRDRKNIQYF
TRBJ1-4,NA,TRBV7-9,NA,16,TGTGCCAGCAGCCCTAGGGGGGGGACGACTAATGAAAAACTGTTTTTT,CASSPRGGTTNEKLFF
TRBJ1-6,NA,TRBV6-4,NA,16,TGTGCCAGCCGGACGGGGGACTCTCCAGGTAATTCACCCCTCCACTTT,CASRTGDSPGNSPLHF
TRBJ1-4,TRBD1,TRBV13,NA,15,TGTGCCAGCAGCTTAGGGACAGGGGCCCAAGAAAAACTGTTTTTT,CASSLGTGAQEKLFF
TRBJ1-2,TRBD1,TRBV6-5,few,16,TGTGCCAGCAGTTACTCGGGGACAGGCAACCTCTATGGCTACACCTTC,CASSYSGTGNLYGYTF
TRBJ2-1,TRBD1,TRBV23-1,NA,13,TGCGCCAGCAGTCCCCGGGACAGGGGAGAGCAGTTCTTC,CASSPRDRGEQFF
TRBJ1-4,NA,TRBV30,once,13,TGTGCCTGGAGGGGGCGCAGTAATGAAAAACTGTTTTTT,CAWRGRSNEKLFF
TRBJ2-5,NA,TRBV7-9,NA,13,TGTGCCAGCAGCTCGCAGGGGAAAGAGACCCAGTACTTC,CASSSQGKETQYF
TRBJ2-1,TRBD2,TRBV27,NA,15,TGTGCCAGCAGTCTAAGCGGGGGCTCATATCCAGGGCAGTTCTTC,CASSLSGGSYPGQFF
TRBJ2-3,TRBD2,TRBV30,once,16,TGTGCCTGGAGCCGGAGGGGACTAGCGGGCACAGATACGCAGTATTTT,CAWSRRGLAGTDTQYF